This is a list of T cell receptor beta chains from one sample in a study of human T cells and chemical hapten exposure. One entry per CDR3 protein results from TCRdb running MiXCR on the RACE reads. The sample has roughly 120,000 distinct CDR3 sequences, about a tenth seen once. The source material was whole blood, sampled in connection with sensitization to the hapten diphenylcyclopropenone (DPC). Receptors were obtained from a woman aged 40 to 50 with alopecia areata. Some clones in this sample may be carry-over from other donors' samples. The conserved cysteine and the conserved F or W are not part of the CDR3 here. The order of the fields is CDR3 length, V gene, J gene, clone size, CDR3 protein. Clone size, where shown, is once, few, many, or a class for clones that have expanded.

13,TRBV7-9,TRBJ2-2,many,ASRTGMTNTGELF
11,TRBV20-1,TRBJ2-7,many,SARTVWVYEQY
14,TRBV5-1,TRBJ2-3,NA,ASSLGGTQSTDTQY
12,TRBV29-1,TRBJ2-2,many,SVRGTDLTGELF
12,TRBV18,TRBJ1-1,many,ASSPSKGDTEAF
12,TRBV9,TRBJ2-5,NA,ASSVAPGMETQY
14,TRBV19,TRBJ2-1,few,ASSPGTASSYNEQF
13,TRBV12-3/TRBV12-4,TRBJ1-5,NA,ASSLAGGGDQPQH
13,TRBV19,TRBJ2-1,NA,ASSTERGRYNEQF
11,TRBV24-1,TRBJ2-3,few,ATSDFLVNTQY
16,TRBV5-1,TRBJ2-4,many,ASTTSGGGYGAKNIQY
14,TRBV27,TRBJ2-5,many,ASSHLPGLRNETQY
14,TRBV12-3/TRBV12-4,TRBJ2-6,few,ASSLGASSGANVLT
10,TRBV14,TRBJ2-1,NA,ASSQDAGVPV
12,TRBV28,TRBJ2-2,many,ASKSTGNTGELF
14,TRBV27,TRBJ2-7,many,ASSLEFGQGYYEQY
11,TRBV28,TRBJ1-2,many,ASSSGANYGYT
13,TRBV4-3,TRBJ2-7,many,ASSQGSHRGYEQY
12,TRBV7-2,TRBJ2-3,many,ASSLARAFDTQY
14,TRBV7-3,TRBJ1-1,few,ASSLRGGPPNTEAF
13,TRBV28,TRBJ2-1,NA,ASSLRVTGKYEQF
10,TRBV20-1,TRBJ2-1,many,SASGNYNEQF